The next 13 T cell receptor beta chains were all read from a single sample in a study of cytomegalovirus exposure and HLA in healthy donors (TCRdb year 2017). Library creation used the immunoSEQ multiplex PCR assay. A mixture of 60 forward primers for TCR Vbeta segments and 13 reverse primers for TCR Jbeta segments was used in the multiplex PCR. Not all clones reach the TCRdb copy of this immuneACCESS table, which keeps in-frame sequences only. Checked studies attribute under half of the gap to unresolved V genes and leave the rest unexplained. Within this sample are roughly 150,000 clones, with 82% of them counted one time only. Jointly, the top ten make up more than 7% of the sample. Source material: PBMCs. The receptors shown here come from a male donor in good health and CMV-seropositive.

The gene calls are TRBV11-3 and TRBJ2-1; possibly TRBD2 for D (6 bases). From germline, CDR1 is SGHNT and CDR2 YENEEA. The CDR3 runs to 17 residues. With 5 bases removed from V and 4 bases from J, the gap between germline ends came to 21 bases. The DNA for the CDR3 is TGTGCCAGCAGCCTCCGGGGGACCGGGACGATGTACAATGAGCAGTTCTTC. Residues: CASSLRGTGTMYNEQFF.

This clone was seen only once. The rearrangement joins TRBV7-9 to TRBJ2-2; D uncertain. The length of the CDR3 is 13 residues. Germline assignment: CDR1 SEHNR and CDR2 FQNEAQ (reference sequence). V gave up 5 bases and J gave up 4 bases, with 8 bases separating them. The CDR3 loop reads CASSPKPTGELFF. DNA of the CDR3: TGTGCCAGCAGCCCTAAACCCACCGGGGAGCTGTTTTTT.

The J gene is TRBJ2-1, the V gene TRBV6-1; D may be TRBD2 (7 bases). The CDR3 runs 14 residues. From germline, CDR1 is MNHNS and CDR2 SASEGT. The V and J ends lost 8 bases and 4 bases respectively, with 15 bases between them. This CDR3 is CASEAGTTYNEQFF. The CDR3 nucleotides are TGTGCCAGCGAAGCGGGGACAACTTACAATGAGCAGTTCTTC.

This clone was counted once. The V call is TRBV2, the J call TRBJ2-2, with 12 positions matching TRBD1. This CDR3 region has 16 residues. J gave up 5 bases and V 9 bases, and 10 bases lay outside the gene matches. The germline V gene encodes CDR1 SNHLY and CDR2 FYNNEI. The CDR3 DNA follows: TGTGCCAGGAAGCGGGACAGGGGGCGCGGGACCGGGGAGCTGTTTTTT. Translated, it gives CARKRDRGRGTGELFF.

CDR3 in amino acids: CASSLGAGNYEQYF. CDR3 nucleotides: TGTGCCAGCAGCTTAGGGGCCGGGAACTACGAGCAGTACTTC. J is TRBJ2-7 and V is TRBV7-9; TRBD2 is a possible D gene (5 bases). CDR1 and CDR2 from the germline V gene are SEHNR and FQNEAQ (reference sequence). Trimming left V 1 base short and J 3 bases short, with 10 bases between. The CDR3 extends over 14 amino acids.

The chain joins TRBV13 to TRBJ1-2, with D tentatively TRBD1 (6 bases). The CDR3 is made up of 15 amino acids. Germline assignment: CDR1 PRHDT and CDR2 FYEKMQ (reference sequence). Trimming took 3 bases from V and 2 from J, leaving 13 bases between them. The CDR3 bases are TGTGCCAGCAGCTTGCCAGGGGTTAGAAACTATGGCTACACCTTC. Translated: CASSLPGVRNYGYTF.

The genes are TRBV2 and TRBJ2-7, with TRBD2 matching 9 bases. Germline CDR1 reads SNHLY; CDR2 reads FYNNEI. The CDR3 loop spans 14 amino acids. Germline trimming cut 5 bases from V and 5 bases from J; bases unmatched to any gene: 7. CDR3 protein: CASSMTRGGNEQYF. The CDR3 DNA reads as TGTGCCAGCAGTATGACGCGGGGGGGTAACGAGCAGTACTTC.

This chain links TRBV9 with TRBJ1-2, with a weak D call TRBD1 (5 bases). V gave up 0 bases and J gave up 4 bases, with 10 bases separating them. The CDR3 length is 14 residues. Looked up from germline, CDR1 is SGDLS and CDR2 is YYNGEE. CDR3: CASSVDQGSYGYTF. Written as DNA, the CDR3 is TGTGCCAGCAGCGTAGATCAGGGAAGCTATGGCTACACCTTC. Combining the CDR3 with reference TRBV9 and TRBJ1-2 gives the whole variable domain DSGVTQTPKHLITATGQRVTLRCSPRSGDLSVYWYQQSLDQGLQFLIQYYNGEERAKGNILERFSAQQFPDLHSELNLSSLELGDSALYFCASSVDQGSYGYTFGSGTRLTVV.

This clone was counted a single time. The chain couples TRBV6-5 to TRBJ2-1; 7 nucleotides align to TRBD1. The CDR3 sequence is 15 residues long. Germline trimming cut 0 bases from V and 2 bases from J; bases unmatched to any gene: 1. The germline CDR1 and CDR2 sequences are MNHEY and SVGAGI. Here the CDR3 reads CASSYSTGTYNEQFF. Here the CDR3 DNA reads TGTGCCAGCAGTTACTCGACAGGGACCTACAATGAGCAGTTCTTC.

This rearrangement joins TRBV10-2 to TRBJ2-5, with 10 bases aligning to TRBD1. The J call is uncertain, as TRBJ2-7 better fits the DNA end. Germline loops: CDR1 WSHSY, CDR2 SAAADI. This CDR3 region has 15 residues. In nucleotides, the CDR3 is TGCGCCAGCAGTGAATGGGACAGGGGAACCTACGAGCAGTACTTC. Protein: CASSEWDRGTYEQYF.

The V call is TRBV28, the J call TRBJ2-3, with 10 nucleotides matching TRBD2. There are 15 residues in the CDR3. V shed 6 bases, J shed 2 bases, and the junction held 5 bases outside the gene matches. Germline V gene lookup returns CDR1 MDHEN and CDR2 SYDVKM. CDR3 sequence (DNA): TGTGCCAGCAGGAGACTAGCGGGTACCACAGATACGCAGTATTTT. Translated, it gives CASRRLAGTTDTQYF.

The chain links TRBV11-2 to TRBJ1-2, with 8 bases that match TRBD1. CDR3 length: 14 amino acids. The junction had 3 bases not matched to a gene; V was cut back by 6 bases and J by 0 bases. Germline V CDR1 and CDR2: SGHAT, FQNNGV. The DNA of the CDR3 is TGTGCCAGCAGTTCACAGGGGGCTAACTATGGCTACACCTTC. Protein sequence: CASSSQGANYGYTF.

The chain is built from TRBV5-5 and TRBJ2-7, with D hard to call. The CDR3 runs 9 residues. Trimming left V 6 bases short and J 4 bases short, with 2 bases between. Germline loops: CDR1 SGHKS, CDR2 YYEKEE (reference sequence). CDR3 DNA sequence: TGTGCCAGCACATACGAGCAGTACTTC. Its protein is CASTYEQYF.